These T cell receptor beta chains were read from a single sample in a study of blood T cell repertoires in COVID-19. Measured with immunoSEQ multiplex PCR; TCRdb has only the in-frame clones, and not every one. The sample includes over 300,000 clones, approximately 85% of them seen just once. Source material: peripheral blood. The receptors here all came from a woman aged 45 to 65 with acute or convalescent COVID-19. CDR3s include the opening cysteine and the closing phenylalanine or tryptophan. A D gene is named only where the DNA matches it firmly. Expanded clones get a size class; other rows say once, few or many, or leave the size out.

-	TRBV5-4	-	TRBJ1-5	TGTGCCAGCAGCTTGGCGGGCAGGGCTCAGCCCCAGCATTTT	CASSLAGRAQPQHF
TRBD2	TRBV18	-	TRBJ2-7	TGTGCCAGCTCACCCCGGGGACTAGCGGTTTACGAGCAGTACTTC	CASSPRGLAVYEQYF
-	TRBV4-1	many	TRBJ1-4	TGCGCCAGCAGCCACGGGACAATCGGGAATGAAAAACTGTTTTTT	CASSHGTIGNEKLFF
TRBD1	TRBV9	-	TRBJ1-5	TGTGCCAGCTCCAAAGGGACAGAGAACCTATATAGCAATCAGCCCCAGCATTTT	CASSKGTENLYSNQPQHF
-	TRBV7-9	-	TRBJ1-6	TGTGCCAGCAGCTTAATGGGCGTTGGGTCACCCCTCCACTTT	CASSLMGVGSPLHF
TRBD1	TRBV6-5	-	TRBJ1-2	TGTGCCAGCAGACAACAGGGGCTGACTGGCTACACCTTC	CASRQQGLTGYTF
TRBD1	TRBV18	-	TRBJ1-1	TGTGCCAGCTCTCTCGGACAGGGGAACACTGAAGCTTTCTTT	CASSLGQGNTEAFF
-	TRBV21-1	-	TRBJ2-5	TGTGCCAGCAGCCGTCGGACAGGGGAGTATGAGACCCAGTACTTC	CASSRRTGEYETQYF
TRBD1	TRBV28	-	TRBJ1-1	TGTGCCAGCAGATCCCCCCGGACAGGGCGAGGTAGTACTGAAGCTTTCTTT	CASRSPRTGRGSTEAFF
-	TRBV28	once	TRBJ1-2	TGTGCCAGCAGTTTAGCAGGGGCTAACTATGGCTACACCTTC	CASSLAGANYGYTF
TRBD1	TRBV2	-	TRBJ1-2	TGTGCCAGCAGTGGACAGGGGGCAGCCTATGGCTACACCTTC	CASSGQGAAYGYTF
TRBD2	TRBV27	-	TRBJ2-7	TGTGCCAGCGCAAGGCGGGGACTAGCGGGCTACGAGCAGTACTTC	CASARRGLAGYEQYF
-	TRBV9	-	TRBJ2-7	TGTGCCAGCAGCGATACCGGGACATTACCCGGCCGGCAGTACTTC	CASSDTGTLPGRQYF
TRBD1	TRBV7-9	-	TRBJ1-4	TGTGCCAGCAGCCGGGGACAGATCCCCAGTGGAACTAATGAAAAACTGTTTTTT	CASSRGQIPSGTNEKLFF
-	TRBV7-3	-	TRBJ1-1	TGTGCCAGCAGCCAAAGGGGGTATCGGGGTGAAGCTTTCTTT	CASSQRGYRGEAFF
TRBD2	TRBV16	-	TRBJ2-1	TGTGCCAGCAGCCAATCCTCTTTTAGCGGGGGGTCCTACAATGAGCAGTTCTTC	CASSQSSFSGGSYNEQFF
-	TRBV5-6	-	TRBJ2-1	TGTGCCAGCCGCTCCAGACTTGTCTCCTACAATGAGCAGTTCTTC	CASRSRLVSYNEQFF
-	TRBV21-1	-	TRBJ1-4	TGTGCCAGCAGCTACCGACAGGCTCATAATGAAAAACTGTTTTTT	CASSYRQAHNEKLFF
TRBD2	TRBV6-4	-	TRBJ2-2	TGTGCCAGCAGTCCGACTAGCGGGAACACCGGGGAGCTGTTTTTT	CASSPTSGNTGELFF
-	TRBV15	-	TRBJ2-3	TGTGCCACCAGCAGAGATCAATCGGCGGAGACGCAGTATTTT	CATSRDQSAETQYF
-	TRBV27	-	TRBJ1-6	TGTGCCAGCAGTTTTGGCTTCGCCTATAATTCACCCCTCCACTTT	CASSFGFAYNSPLHF
TRBD1	TRBV7-9	-	TRBJ1-4	TGTGCCAGCAGCTTGGGACAGGAAAAACTGTTTTTT	CASSLGQEKLFF
TRBD1	TRBV5-5	-	TRBJ1-2	TGTGCCAGCAGCCTACGACAGGGGGAGTTTGGCTATGGCTACACCTTC	CASSLRQGEFGYGYTF